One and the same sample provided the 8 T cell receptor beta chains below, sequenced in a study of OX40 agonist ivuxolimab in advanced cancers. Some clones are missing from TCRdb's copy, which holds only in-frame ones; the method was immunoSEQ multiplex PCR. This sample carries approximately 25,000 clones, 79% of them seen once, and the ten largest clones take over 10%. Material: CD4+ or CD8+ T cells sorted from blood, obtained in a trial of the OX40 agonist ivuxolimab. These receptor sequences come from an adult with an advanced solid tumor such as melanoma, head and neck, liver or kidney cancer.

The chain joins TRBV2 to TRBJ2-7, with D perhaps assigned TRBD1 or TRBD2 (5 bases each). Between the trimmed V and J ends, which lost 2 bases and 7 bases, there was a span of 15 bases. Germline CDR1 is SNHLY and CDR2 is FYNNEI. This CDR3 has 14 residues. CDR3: CASSELGDPGEQYF. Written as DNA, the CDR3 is TGTGCCAGCAGTGAATTAGGGGATCCGGGGGAGCAGTACTTC.

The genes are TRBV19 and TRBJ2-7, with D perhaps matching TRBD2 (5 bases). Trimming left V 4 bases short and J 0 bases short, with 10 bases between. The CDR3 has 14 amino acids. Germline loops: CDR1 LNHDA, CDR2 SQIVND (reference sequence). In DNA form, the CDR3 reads TGTGCCAGTAGTAAGTATGGGAGCTCCTACGAGCAGTACTTC. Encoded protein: CASSKYGSSYEQYF.

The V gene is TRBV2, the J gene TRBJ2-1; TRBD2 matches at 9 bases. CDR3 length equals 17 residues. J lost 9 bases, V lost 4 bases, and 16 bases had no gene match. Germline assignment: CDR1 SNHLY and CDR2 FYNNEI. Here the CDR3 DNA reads TGTGCCAGCAGTGGGGTGGCGGGGGGGCCCGAGGCGGGTGAGCAGTTCTTC. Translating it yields CASSGVAGGPEAGEQFF.

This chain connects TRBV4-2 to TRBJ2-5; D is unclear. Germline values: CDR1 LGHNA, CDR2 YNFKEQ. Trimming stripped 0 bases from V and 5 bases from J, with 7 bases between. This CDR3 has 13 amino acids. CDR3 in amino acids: CASSQELLETQYF. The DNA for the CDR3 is TGTGCCAGCAGCCAAGAATTGTTGGAGACCCAGTACTTC.

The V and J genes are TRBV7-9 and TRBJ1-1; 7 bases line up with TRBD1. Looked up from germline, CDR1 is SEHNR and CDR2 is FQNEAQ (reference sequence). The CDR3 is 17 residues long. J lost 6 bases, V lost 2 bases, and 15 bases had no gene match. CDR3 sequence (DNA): TGTGCCAGCAGCTTAAGGAGAGGGGGCAAGGGTTTGGCTGAAGCTTTCTTT. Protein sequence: CASSLRRGGKGLAEAFF.

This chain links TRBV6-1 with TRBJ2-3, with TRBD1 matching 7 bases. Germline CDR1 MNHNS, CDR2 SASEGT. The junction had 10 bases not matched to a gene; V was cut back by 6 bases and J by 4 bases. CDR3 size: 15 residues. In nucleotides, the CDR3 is TGTGCCAGCAGCCTGACAGGGTTAGAGGCAGATACGCAGTATTTT. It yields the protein CASSLTGLEADTQYF.

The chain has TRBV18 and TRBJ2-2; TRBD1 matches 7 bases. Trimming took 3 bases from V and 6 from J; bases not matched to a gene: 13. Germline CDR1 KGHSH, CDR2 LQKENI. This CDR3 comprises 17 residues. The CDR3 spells CASSPPLKGASAGELFF. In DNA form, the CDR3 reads TGTGCCAGCTCACCGCCCCTGAAGGGGGCTTCGGCCGGGGAGCTGTTTTTT.

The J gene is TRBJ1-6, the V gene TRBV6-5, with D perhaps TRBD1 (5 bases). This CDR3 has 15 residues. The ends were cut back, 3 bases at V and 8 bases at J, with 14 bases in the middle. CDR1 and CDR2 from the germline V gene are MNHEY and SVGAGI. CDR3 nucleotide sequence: TGTGCCAGCAGTTATTGGGACCGATCGGATTCACCCCTCCACTTT. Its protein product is CASSYWDRSDSPLHF.